This T cell receptor beta chain derives from a study of low-dose radiotherapy and immunotherapy resistance in tumors. In the study overall: Per fraction, Cohort 1 was given 0.5 Gy every 2 weeks, for a total of 6.5 Gy. Patients' oral aspirin dose was 300 mg daily across four cycles from cycle 1 day 1.

Germline V gives CDR1 SGHNT, CDR2 YENEEA. The junction had 7 bases not matched to a gene; V was cut back by 0 bases and J by 6 bases. This CDR3 contains 18 residues. The time point here: after trial treatment. Indicated treatment: LDRT plus nivolumab, ipilimumab, low-dose cyclophosphamide and aspirin (RACIN trial). The therapy administered to donors comprised nivolumab, ipilimumab, aspirin, low-dose cyclophosphamide and low-dose radiotherapy. Advanced solid tumors without tumor-infiltrating lymphocytes were required for inclusion. Priming of first-strand cDNA relied on TRAV- and TRBV-specific primers (covering alpha and beta chains). Amplification, which lasted approximately 20 PCR cycles, used a constant-region primer and V-primer adapter to amplify TCRs. TCRdb passed the reads through MiXCR, listing each CDR3 protein once. The sample contains some 100,000 distinct CDR3 sequences, less than 25% of which appear only once.

This clonotype has a handful of counts. This sample comprised PBMCs, obtained after low-dose radiotherapy plus immunotherapy. The rearrangement links TRBV11-3 to TRBJ2-1; the match to TRBD2 covers 14 bases. This clonotype was obtained from a male donor with prostate cancer. The CDR3 nucleotides read TGTGCCAGCAGCTTAGACCAGAGCGGGACTAGCGGGGGCAATGAGCAGTTCTTC. Protein product: CASSLDQSGTSGGNEQFF.